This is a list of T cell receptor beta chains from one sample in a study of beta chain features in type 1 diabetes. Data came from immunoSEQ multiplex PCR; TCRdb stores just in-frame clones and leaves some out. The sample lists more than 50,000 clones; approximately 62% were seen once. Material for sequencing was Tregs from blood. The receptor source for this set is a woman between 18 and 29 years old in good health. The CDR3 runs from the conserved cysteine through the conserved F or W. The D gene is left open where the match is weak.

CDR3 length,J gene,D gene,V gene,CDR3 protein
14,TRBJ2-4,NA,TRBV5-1,CASSSGRLADIQYF
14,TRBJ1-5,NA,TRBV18,CASSPGQGEQPQHF
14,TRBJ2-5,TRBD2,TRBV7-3,CASSGLVWQETQYF
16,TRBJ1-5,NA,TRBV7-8,CASSFGGVNSNQPQHF
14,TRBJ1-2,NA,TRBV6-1,CASSPRLNSYGYTF
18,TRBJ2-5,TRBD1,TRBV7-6,CASSLAISGQGAVETQYF
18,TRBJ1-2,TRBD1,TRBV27,CASRLGPSRGQGVGGYTF
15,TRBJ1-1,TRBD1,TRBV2,CASTYRGGSNTEAFF
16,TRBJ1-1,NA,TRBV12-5,CASDPVPRTLNTEAFF
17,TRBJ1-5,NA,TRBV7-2,CASSLVGGAGSNQPQHF
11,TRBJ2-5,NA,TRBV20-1,CSAGQGETQYF
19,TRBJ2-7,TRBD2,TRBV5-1,CASSGGAGTSVSPSYEQYF
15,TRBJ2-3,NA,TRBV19,CASSLGGGRSDTQYF
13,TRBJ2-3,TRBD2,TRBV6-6,CASSRDYTYTQYF
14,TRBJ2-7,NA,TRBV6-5,CASSYSRRSYEQYF
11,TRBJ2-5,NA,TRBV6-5,CASSYRETQYF
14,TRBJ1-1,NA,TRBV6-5,CASSYRGYNTEAFF
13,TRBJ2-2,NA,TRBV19,CASSTIDTGELFF
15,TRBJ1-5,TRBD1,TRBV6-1,CASSRGQGRNQPQHF
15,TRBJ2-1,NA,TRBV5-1,CASSLGRRGRDEQFF
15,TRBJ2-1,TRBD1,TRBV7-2,CASTPMGQSYNEQFF
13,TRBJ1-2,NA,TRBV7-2,CASSSTGSGGYTF
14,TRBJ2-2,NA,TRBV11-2,CASSEIPNTGELFF
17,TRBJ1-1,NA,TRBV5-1,CASSFYYSGQKNTEAFF
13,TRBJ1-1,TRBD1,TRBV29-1,CSVDQGANTEAFF
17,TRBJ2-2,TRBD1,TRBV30,CAWSGTGRFLATGELFF
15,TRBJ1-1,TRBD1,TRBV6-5,CASSRKQGALPEAFF
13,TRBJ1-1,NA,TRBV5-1,CASTTALNTEAFF
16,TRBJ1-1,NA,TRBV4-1,CASSQAGGPVNTEAFF
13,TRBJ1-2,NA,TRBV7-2,CASSSRQRSGYTF
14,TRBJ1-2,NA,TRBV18,CASSPPAWQYGYTF
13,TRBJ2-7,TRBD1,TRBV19,CATRQGGRYEQYF
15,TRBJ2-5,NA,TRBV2,CASSERTQYQETQYF
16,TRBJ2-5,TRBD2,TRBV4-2,CASSQGLAGGQETQYF
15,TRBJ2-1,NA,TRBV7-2,CASSLVGSSYNEQFF
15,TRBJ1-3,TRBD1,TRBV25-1,CASSEQGALGNTIYF
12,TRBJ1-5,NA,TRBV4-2,CASSQDQQPQHF
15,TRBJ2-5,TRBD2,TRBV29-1,CSVEDPSGGRETQYF
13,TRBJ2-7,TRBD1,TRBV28,CASKDRGTYEQYF
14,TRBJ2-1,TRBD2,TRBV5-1,CASSTGGGQIEQFF
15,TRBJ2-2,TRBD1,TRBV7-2,CASSPTGDWVGELFF
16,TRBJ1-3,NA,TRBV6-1,CASSEGYSVSGNTIYF
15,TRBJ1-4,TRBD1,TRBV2,CASRTYRGLVEKLFF
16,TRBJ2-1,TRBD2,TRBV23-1,CASSMRLAVGLGEQFF
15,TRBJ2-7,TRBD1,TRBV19,CASSPAGQGVYEQYF
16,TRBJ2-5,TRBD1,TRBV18,CASSRTRDRGQETQYF
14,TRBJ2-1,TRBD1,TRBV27,CASKRDRGRNEQFF
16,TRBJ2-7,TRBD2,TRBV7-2,CASSLGSTLAGYEQYF
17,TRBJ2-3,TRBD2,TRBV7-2,CASSQSGGLTSTDTQYF
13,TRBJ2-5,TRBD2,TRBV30,CAWSTQRGAPSYF
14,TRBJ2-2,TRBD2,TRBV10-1,CASSELAGAGELFF
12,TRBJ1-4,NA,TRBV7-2,CASSLIGEKLFF
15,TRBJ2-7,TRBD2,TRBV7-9,CASSANAAGIYEQYF
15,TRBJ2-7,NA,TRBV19,CASRLAVPGSYEQYF
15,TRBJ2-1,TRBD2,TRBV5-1,CASSFRLAGSNEQFF
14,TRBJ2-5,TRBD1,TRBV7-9,CASSLDRGWETQYF
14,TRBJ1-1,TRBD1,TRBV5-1,CASSPWTGGAEAFF